One sample yielded the 20 T cell receptor beta chains listed below, sequenced in a study of blood T cell repertoires in COVID-19. Produced via immunoSEQ multiplex PCR; TCRdb's table is partial and in-frame only. The data hold 260,000 or so clones, with approximately 84% observed a single time. Material: PBMCs or T cells enriched from blood (not recorded which). All receptors come from a man aged 18 to 30 who had recovered from COVID-19.

The rearrangement joins TRBV11-2 to TRBJ2-3, with D possibly TRBD1 on 6 matching bases. The CDR3 extends over 17 amino acids. Between the trimmed V and J ends, which lost 4 bases and 4 bases, there was a span of 21 bases. The germline CDR1 and CDR2 sequences are SGHAT and FQNNGV. CDR3 loop: CASSWVRLRQGSDTQYF. CDR3 nucleotide sequence: TGTGCCAGCAGCTGGGTACGCTTACGCCAGGGGTCAGATACGCAGTATTTT.

This clone showed up just a few times. V gene TRBV3-1 (or the pseudogene TRBV3-2) combines with J gene TRBJ1-1; tentatively, D is TRBD1 (6 bases). Trimming removed 4 bases from V and 3 bases from J, with 12 bases in between. This CDR3 has 14 amino acids. Germline CDR1 is LGHDT and CDR2 is YNNKEL (reference sequence). The DNA of the CDR3 is TGTGCCAGCAGCCGAGGGGGGGGTGACACTGAAGCTTTCTTT. It yields the protein CASSRGGGDTEAFF.

The chain is built from TRBV5-1 and TRBJ2-7; TRBD2 might be the D (5 bases). The CDR3 sequence is 15 residues long. In germline, CDR1 is SGHRS, CDR2 YFSETQ. Trimming shortened V by 1 base and J by 0 bases, and 11 bases separated the two germline ends. The CDR3 region is CASSLTGEYSYEQYF. Written as DNA, the CDR3 is TGCGCCAGCAGCTTGACCGGGGAGTACTCCTACGAGCAGTACTTC. Full variable domain (remainder filled in from reference TRBV5-1 and TRBJ2-7): KAGVTQTPRYLIKTRGQQVTLSCSPISGHRSVSWYQQTPGQGLQFLFEYFSETQRNKGNFPGRFSGRQFSNSRSEMNVSTLELGDSALYLCASSLTGEYSYEQYFGPGTRLTVT.

This chain connects TRBV19 to TRBJ2-1; maybe TRBD2 (6 bases). CDR3 size: 17 residues. The germline V and J ends were trimmed by 1 base and 5 bases, with 18 bases remaining between them. CDR1 is LNHDA and CDR2 is SQIVND in the germline V gene (reference sequence). The CDR3 loop reads CASSIGRLVGTNNEQFF. CDR3 nucleotides: TGTGCCAGTAGTATAGGTCGACTAGTCGGGACCAACAATGAGCAGTTCTTC.

The V call is TRBV2, the J call TRBJ2-5; a possible D gene is TRBD1 (5 bases). The CDR3 has 14 amino acids. Looked up from germline, CDR1 is SNHLY and CDR2 is FYNNEI. Trimming removed 8 bases at V and 7 bases at J, with 20 bases between. In DNA form, the CDR3 reads TGTGCCAGCGTCCTCCAAATTGGGCAGGGGACCCAGTACTTC. It encodes CASVLQIGQGTQYF.

The genes are TRBV30 and TRBJ1-6; TRBD1 matches at 7 bases. CDR3 length: 14 amino acids. The V gene's germline CDR1 is GTSNPN and CDR2 SVGIG (reference sequence). Losses at the gene ends were 7 bases for V and 10 bases for J; bases not matched to a gene: 13. The CDR3 spells CASTFGTANSPLHF. The CDR3 nucleotides are TGTGCCTCCACTTTTGGGACAGCCAACTCACCCCTCCACTTT.

Only one count was recorded for this clone. The chain carries TRBV30 and TRBJ1-1; D perhaps matches TRBD1 (5 bases). The CDR3 contains 16 residues. The V gene lost 0 bases and the J gene lost 6 bases, with 20 bases spanning the gap. Germline lookup yields CDR1 GTSNPN and CDR2 SVGIG (reference sequence). This CDR3 is CAWSVPGGEDGAEAFF. The DNA of the CDR3 is TGTGCCTGGAGTGTACCCGGAGGGGAGGATGGCGCTGAAGCTTTCTTT.

The chain recombines TRBV11-3 with TRBJ1-4; 11 bases agree with TRBD1. The CDR3 extends over 16 amino acids. The V gene's germline CDR1 is SGHNT and CDR2 YENEEA. V was clipped by 5 bases and J by 3 bases; unmatched bases: 5. Here the CDR3 DNA reads TGTGCCAGCAGCCGCGAGGGACAGGGGGCTAATGAAAAACTGTTTTTT. It translates to CASSREGQGANEKLFF.

The rearrangement joins TRBV3-1 (or the pseudogene TRBV3-2) to TRBJ2-4, with D maybe TRBD2 (5 bases). The CDR3 covers 16 residues. V was shortened by 1 base and J by 0 bases, with 10 bases between the two germline ends. From germline, CDR1 is LGHDT and CDR2 YNNKEL (reference sequence). The CDR3 region has the DNA TGTGCCAGCAGCCAAGCCGGGGAGCTAGCCAAAAACATTCAGTACTTC. Translating it yields CASSQAGELAKNIQYF.

V is TRBV9 and J is TRBJ2-3, with a weak D call TRBD2 (6 bases). V lost 3 bases, J lost 2 bases, and 19 bases lay in between. CDR1 SGDLS and CDR2 YYNGEE come from the germline V gene. The CDR3 sequence is 17 residues long. CDR3 residues: CASSARGRGKFTDTQYF. The CDR3 nucleotides read TGTGCCAGCAGCGCGCGGGGAAGAGGGAAGTTCACAGATACGCAGTATTTT.

This rearrangement joins TRBV4-1 to TRBJ2-5; D may be TRBD1 (6 bases). The CDR3 loop spans 13 amino acids. Germline V gives CDR1 MGHRA, CDR2 YSYEKL. The V end was cut by 2 bases, the J end by 2 bases, with 6 bases between. The CDR3: CASSQQGQETQYF. The CDR3 coding sequence is TGCGCCAGCAGCCAACAGGGGCAAGAGACCCAGTACTTC.

The chain joins TRBV2 to TRBJ1-5; D unclear. The CDR3 totals 14 residues. Germline loops: CDR1 SNHLY, CDR2 FYNNEI. Trimming removed 6 bases from V and 5 bases from J, with 14 bases in between. The CDR3 sequence: CASRYEPGYQPQHF. The CDR3 nucleotides are TGTGCCAGCAGGTACGAACCGGGATATCAGCCCCAGCATTTT. The full variable domain, rest sourced from reference TRBV2 and TRBJ1-5, is EPEVTQTPSHQVTQMGQEVILRCVPISNHLYFYWYRQILGQKVEFLVSFYNNEISEKSEIFDDQFSVERPDGSNFTLKIRSTKLEDSAMYFCASRYEPGYQPQHFGDGTRLSIL.

The V and J genes are TRBV9 and TRBJ2-1; 9 positions agree with TRBD1. The germline gives CDR1 SGDLS, CDR2 YYNGEE. V lost 0 bases, J lost 8 bases, and 9 bases stayed unmatched. This CDR3 has 16 residues. This chain's CDR3 is CASSVERQGVSHEQFF. CDR3 nucleotide sequence: TGTGCCAGCAGCGTAGAGCGACAGGGGGTATCGCATGAGCAGTTCTTC.

The table lists this clone with a few counts. V and J are TRBV7-2 and TRBJ1-6; no clear D. Trimming cost V 6 bases and J 3 bases, with 15 bases left between them. This CDR3 has 16 amino acids. In germline, CDR1 is SGHTA, CDR2 FQGNSA. The CDR3 DNA reads as TGTGCCAGCAGTCTTGAATGGGCAAGCTATAATTCACCCCTCCACTTT. Protein product: CASSLEWASYNSPLHF. Full variable domain (remainder filled in from reference TRBV7-2 and TRBJ1-6): GAGVSQSPSNKVTEKGKDVELRCDPISGHTALYWYRQSLGQGLEFLIYFQGNSAPDKSGLPSDRFSAERTGGSVSTLTIQRTQQEDSAVYLCASSLEWASYNSPLHFGNGTRLTVT.

V usage is TRBV28 and J usage is TRBJ1-4; maybe TRBD1 (5 bases). Trimming cost V 8 bases and J 5 bases, with 12 bases left between them. CDR3 length equals 13 residues. The germline V gene encodes CDR1 MDHEN and CDR2 SYDVKM. CDR3 DNA sequence: TGTGCCAGCCATCAGGACACCAATGAAAAACTGTTTTTT. It codes for CASHQDTNEKLFF.

The genes are TRBV9 and TRBJ2-1, with D maybe TRBD1 (5 bases). The length of the CDR3 is 14 residues. V dropped 0 bases and J dropped 5 bases, with 9 bases sitting between them. Germline-derived CDR1 and CDR2 are SGDLS and YYNGEE. CDR3 protein: CASSVDPGHNEQFF. The CDR3 DNA follows: TGTGCCAGCAGCGTAGACCCAGGGCACAATGAGCAGTTCTTC.

V gene TRBV5-1 combines with J gene TRBJ1-6; tentatively, D is TRBD1 (5 bases). From germline, CDR1 is SGHRS and CDR2 YFSETQ. Trimming left V 0 bases short and J 5 bases short, with 9 bases between. The CDR3 runs 15 residues. The CDR3 DNA reads as TGCGCCAGCAGCTTGGTACAGGACAATAATTCACCCCTCCACTTT. It translates to CASSLVQDNNSPLHF.

The V and J genes are TRBV7-9 and TRBJ2-1; D ambiguous. Germline CDR1 is SEHNR and CDR2 is FQNEAQ (reference sequence). V dropped 5 bases and J dropped 7 bases, with 12 bases sitting between them. The CDR3 runs 13 residues. As DNA, the CDR3 is TGTGCCAGCAGCCAGACTGGTACTAATGAGCAGTTCTTC. This codes for CASSQTGTNEQFF.

This clone was counted once. The chain is built from TRBV19 and TRBJ1-5, with D uncertain. Trimming shortened V by 6 bases and J by 4 bases, and 10 bases separated the two germline ends. The CDR3 sequence is 13 residues long. In germline, CDR1 is LNHDA, CDR2 SQIVND (reference sequence). CDR3 amino acids: CASSLALNQPQHF. The CDR3 DNA follows: TGTGCCAGTAGCCTAGCACTGAATCAGCCCCAGCATTTT.

This sequence joins TRBV19 and TRBJ2-7; 7 bases are shared with TRBD1. Trimming took 5 bases from V and 4 from J; bases not matched to a gene: 5. CDR1 and CDR2 from the germline V gene are LNHDA and SQIVND (reference sequence). The CDR3 has 13 amino acids. CDR3 nucleotides: TGTGCCAGTAGTCCGACAGGGTTTTACGAGCAGTACTTC. This sequence encodes CASSPTGFYEQYF.